Listed here is a single T cell receptor beta chain. Its target is unknown. As processed by the authors: After removing out-of-frame reads, around 2 million distinct TCRbeta sequences remained. TCRdb's table, derived via immunoSEQ multiplex PCR, lists solely in-frame clones and lacks some. V, J and clone size were drawn from that table, and D and trimming were deduced from the DNA. Of more than 45,000 clones in the sample, around 78% were seen once. The sample originates from a study of memory CD4+ T cells and cytomegalovirus serostatus. General study findings and limits: CMV serostatus prediction reached median AUC around 0.94, or 0.89 with US-trained model.

V gave up 0 bases and J gave up 5 bases; unmatched junction bases: 4. The CDR3 spans 16 residues. CDR1 is WSHSY and CDR2 is SAAADI in the germline V gene. The sort gate was single viable CD3+CD4+CD8-CD45RO+ cells for memory CD4+ T cells. CMV serostatus came from serum IgG against pp150, pp28, p38, p52. After thawing, CD4+ T cells were positively selected. The sequenced material came from memory CD4+ T cells from blood. This clonotype was sampled from an adult in good health and CMV-seronegative. The genes are TRBV10-2 and TRBJ2-2, with 9 bases aligning to TRBD2. The CDR3 sequence is CASSESTLAGTGELFF. CDR3 DNA sequence: TGCGCCAGCAGTGAGTCAACGCTAGCGGGAACCGGGGAGCTGTTTTTT.